Listed below are T cell receptor beta chains from one sample, sequenced in a study of T-cell reconstitution after alpha-beta-depleted transplantation in children. MiXCR was run by TCRdb on the PCR reads, yielding one entry per CDR3 protein. The table has 220,000 or so distinct CDR3 sequences, 7.5% to 9.5% seen once; the top ten hold roughly 6%. Source: PBMCs, mostly from graft donor cells, taken 180 days after TCRalphabeta/CD19-depleted stem cell transplant. All receptors derive from a male patient younger than 18 who had a stem cell transplant for acute lymphoblastic leukemia, so the T cells may come from the graft donor. CDR3s include the opening cysteine and the closing phenylalanine or tryptophan. Clone size is stated in some rows and not others, as once, few, many or a class when expanded.

CASSQWYMLASVRGEQYF	few	18	TRBJ2-7	TRBV23-1
CASSQQGDGYTF	many	12	TRBJ1-2	TRBV4-2
CASSQGAGGEQFF	many	13	TRBJ2-1	TRBV12-3/TRBV12-4
CASGHRYEQYF	many	11	TRBJ2-7	TRBV7-9
CASSLRLAGVRSYNEQFF	many	18	TRBJ2-1	TRBV12-3/TRBV12-4
CASSFEYEQFF	many	11	TRBJ2-1	TRBV5-4
CASSTDRGLFYEQYF	many	15	TRBJ2-7	TRBV28
CASSDQNPAYNEQFF	many	15	TRBJ2-1	TRBV2
CASSVTSNQPQHF	few	13	TRBJ1-5	TRBV6-2/TRBV6-3
CASSWVGQLYSNQPQHF	many	17	TRBJ1-5	TRBV3-1
CASRPSLLGEPQHF	many	14	TRBJ1-5	TRBV10-2
CASHLGLAENNYEQYF	many	16	TRBJ2-7	TRBV4-1
CASSSQGPPNEQFF	many	14	TRBJ2-1	TRBV6-5
CASSFPGDKAGETQYF	many	16	TRBJ2-5	TRBV7-8
CASRKGQGAHGYTF	many	14	TRBJ1-2	TRBV6-1
CASVPLGTVTEAFF	many	14	TRBJ1-1	TRBV6-5
CSVEEAGRSSYEQYF	many	15	TRBJ2-7	TRBV29-1
CASSLGVGTNEQFF	many	14	TRBJ2-1	TRBV13
CASSTPRGHLNTEAFF	many	16	TRBJ1-1	TRBV7-8
CASSPRQASTDTQYF	many	15	TRBJ2-3	TRBV7-3
CASSLQGQGVNEQYF	many	15	TRBJ2-7	TRBV7-3
CASSPDRFRTWYYGYTF	few	17	TRBJ1-2	TRBV19
CASSFDRRQPQHF	few	13	TRBJ1-5	TRBV7-2
CASSANRGVSTEAFF	few	15	TRBJ1-1	TRBV9
CASSTGRVDTQYF	many	13	TRBJ2-3	TRBV7-9
CSARDLEESNEIYEQYF	many	17	TRBJ2-7	TRBV20-1
CASSLWGRTYEQYF	many	14	TRBJ2-7	TRBV11-2
CASSPLNSYNEQFF	many	14	TRBJ2-1	TRBV18
CASSHYTGRVSEAFF	many	15	TRBJ1-1	TRBV5-1
CASSLQLVGTDTQYF	many	15	TRBJ2-3	TRBV5-6
CASSLAGNLEYF	many	12	TRBJ2-5	TRBV7-6
CSASGTPVLNTEAFF	many	15	TRBJ1-1	TRBV20-1
CASRSREEADTQYF	many	14	TRBJ2-3	TRBV12-3/TRBV12-4
CAISDVLGGEQYF	many	13	TRBJ2-7	TRBV10-3
CASSRKGSSYNEQFF	many	15	TRBJ2-1	TRBV12-3/TRBV12-4
CATIDFRGNEQFF	-	13	TRBJ2-1	TRBV24-1
CASSQGYMADTQYF	many	14	TRBJ2-3	TRBV4-3
CASSLRVGGLSSYNEQFF	many	18	TRBJ2-1	TRBV11-3
CSARDAGASTDTQYF	few	15	TRBJ2-3	TRBV20-1
CASSYRFYTGELFF	many	14	TRBJ2-2	TRBV28